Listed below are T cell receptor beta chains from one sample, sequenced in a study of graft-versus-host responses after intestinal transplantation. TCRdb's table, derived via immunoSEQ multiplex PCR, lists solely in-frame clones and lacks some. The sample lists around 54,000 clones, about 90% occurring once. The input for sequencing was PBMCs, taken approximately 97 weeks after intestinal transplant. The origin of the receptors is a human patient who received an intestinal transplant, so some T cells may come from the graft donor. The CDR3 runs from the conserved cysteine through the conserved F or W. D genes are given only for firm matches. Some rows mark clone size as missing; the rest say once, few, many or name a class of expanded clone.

CDR3aa: CASSIALQGQPQHF; CDR3nt: TGTGCCAGTAGTATCGCCCTGCAAGGTCAGCCCCAGCATTTT; j_gene: TRBJ1-5; d_gene: -; abundance: -; v_gene: TRBV19
CDR3aa: CASRPGGFGNEKLFF; CDR3nt: TGTGCCAGCAGGCCCGGGGGGTTCGGTAATGAAAAACTGTTTTTT; j_gene: TRBJ1-4; d_gene: -; abundance: once; v_gene: TRBV6-5
CDR3aa: CASRGATEAFF; CDR3nt: TGTGCCAGTAGGGGGGCCACTGAAGCTTTCTTT; j_gene: TRBJ1-1; d_gene: -; abundance: -; v_gene: TRBV19
CDR3aa: CASSLVTTNERLFF; CDR3nt: TGTGCCAGCAGCTTGGTCACAACTAATGAAAGACTGTTTTTT; j_gene: TRBJ1-4; d_gene: -; abundance: -; v_gene: TRBV5-6
CDR3aa: CASSGRQGARDTQYF; CDR3nt: TGTGCCAGCAGTGGGAGACAGGGGGCAAGAGATACGCAGTATTTT; j_gene: TRBJ2-3; d_gene: TRBD1; abundance: -; v_gene: TRBV6-1
CDR3aa: CASSWTTNSYEQYF; CDR3nt: TGTGCCAGCAGCTGGACCACCAACTCCTACGAGCAGTACTTC; j_gene: TRBJ2-7; d_gene: -; abundance: -; v_gene: TRBV6-5
CDR3aa: CASSYGPLAGASEQYF; CDR3nt: TGTGCCAGCAGTTACGGACCCCTAGCGGGGGCATCAGAGCAGTACTTC; j_gene: TRBJ2-7; d_gene: TRBD2; abundance: once; v_gene: TRBV6-5
CDR3aa: CASSKDYPGHEQYF; CDR3nt: TGTGCCAGCAGCAAGGACTACCCGGGGCACGAGCAGTACTTC; j_gene: TRBJ2-7; d_gene: -; abundance: -; v_gene: TRBV9
CDR3aa: CASSFIGDYGYTF; CDR3nt: TGTGCCAGCAGCTTTATAGGGGATTATGGCTACACCTTC; j_gene: TRBJ1-2; d_gene: -; abundance: once; v_gene: TRBV5-6
CDR3aa: CASSLAGQSNTEAFF; CDR3nt: TGTGCCAGCAGCTTAGCGGGACAGTCGAACACTGAAGCTTTCTTT; j_gene: TRBJ1-1; d_gene: TRBD1; abundance: -; v_gene: TRBV11-2
CDR3aa: CASSVEPGVAKNIQYF; CDR3nt: TGTGCCAGCAGCGTAGAGCCAGGGGTGGCCAAAAACATTCAGTACTTC; j_gene: TRBJ2-4; d_gene: -; abundance: once; v_gene: TRBV9
CDR3aa: CASSLGGGQHTEAFF; CDR3nt: TGTGCCAGCAGCTTAGGTGGGGGACAACACACTGAAGCTTTCTTT; j_gene: TRBJ1-1; d_gene: -; abundance: -; v_gene: TRBV7-9
CDR3aa: CASSPTPKNIQYF; CDR3nt: TGTGCCAGCAGTCCGACGCCGAAAAACATTCAGTACTTC; j_gene: TRBJ2-4; d_gene: -; abundance: once; v_gene: TRBV7-9
CDR3aa: CASSLRGGGTEAFF; CDR3nt: TGTGCCAGCAGTTTAAGGGGTGGGGGCACTGAAGCTTTCTTT; j_gene: TRBJ1-1; d_gene: -; abundance: -; v_gene: TRBV6-6
CDR3aa: CASSPGGSTYLYGYTF; CDR3nt: TGTGCCAGTAGCCCGGGGGGCAGTACCTATCTGTATGGCTACACCTTC; j_gene: TRBJ1-2; d_gene: -; abundance: -; v_gene: TRBV19
CDR3aa: CAISVVLDRDNYGYTF; CDR3nt: TGTGCCATCAGTGTAGTTCTGGACAGGGATAACTATGGCTACACCTTC; j_gene: TRBJ1-2; d_gene: TRBD1; abundance: -; v_gene: TRBV10-3
CDR3aa: CASSLVGRSAGFGSPLHF; CDR3nt: TGTGCCAGCAGCTTAGTGGGACGGTCGGCAGGGTTCGGGTCACCCCTCCACTTT; j_gene: TRBJ1-6; d_gene: -; abundance: -; v_gene: TRBV7-9
CDR3aa: CASSQDPGFRRTYPEQYF; CDR3nt: TGTGCCAGCAGCCAAGATCCCGGGTTTAGACGAACCTACCCAGAGCAGTACTTC; j_gene: TRBJ2-7; d_gene: -; abundance: -; v_gene: TRBV14